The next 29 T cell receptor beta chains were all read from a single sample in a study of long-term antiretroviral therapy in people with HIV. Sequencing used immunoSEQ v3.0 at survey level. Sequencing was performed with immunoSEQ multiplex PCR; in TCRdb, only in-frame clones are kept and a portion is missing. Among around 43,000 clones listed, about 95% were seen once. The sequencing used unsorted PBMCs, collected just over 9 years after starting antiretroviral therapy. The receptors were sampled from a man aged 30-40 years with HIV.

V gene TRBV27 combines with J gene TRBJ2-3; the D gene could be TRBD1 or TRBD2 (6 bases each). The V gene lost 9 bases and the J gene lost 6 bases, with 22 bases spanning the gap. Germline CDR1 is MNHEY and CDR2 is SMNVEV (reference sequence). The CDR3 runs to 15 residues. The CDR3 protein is CASNRASATGDTQYF. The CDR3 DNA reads TGTGCCAGTAATCGGGCTAGCGCAACAGGGGATACGCAGTATTTT.

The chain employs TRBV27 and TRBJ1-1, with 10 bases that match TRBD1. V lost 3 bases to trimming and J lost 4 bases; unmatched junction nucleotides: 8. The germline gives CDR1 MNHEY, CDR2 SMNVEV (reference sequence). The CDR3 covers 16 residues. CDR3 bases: TGTGCCAGCAGTTTTATCGGGACAGGGGCGACCACTGAAGCTTTCTTT. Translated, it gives CASSFIGTGATTEAFF.

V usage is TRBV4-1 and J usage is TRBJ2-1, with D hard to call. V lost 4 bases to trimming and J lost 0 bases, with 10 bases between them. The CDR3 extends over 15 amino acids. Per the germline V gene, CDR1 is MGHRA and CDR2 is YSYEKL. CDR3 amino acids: CASSPNSASYNEQFF. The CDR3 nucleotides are TGCGCCAGCAGCCCGAACTCGGCCTCCTACAATGAGCAGTTCTTC.

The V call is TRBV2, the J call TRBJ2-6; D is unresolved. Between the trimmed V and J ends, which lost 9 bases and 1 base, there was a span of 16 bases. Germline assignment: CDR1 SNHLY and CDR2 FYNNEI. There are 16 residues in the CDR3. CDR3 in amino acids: CASVRSRVSGANVLTF. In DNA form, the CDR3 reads TGTGCCAGTGTCCGAAGCAGAGTTTCTGGGGCCAACGTCCTGACTTTC.

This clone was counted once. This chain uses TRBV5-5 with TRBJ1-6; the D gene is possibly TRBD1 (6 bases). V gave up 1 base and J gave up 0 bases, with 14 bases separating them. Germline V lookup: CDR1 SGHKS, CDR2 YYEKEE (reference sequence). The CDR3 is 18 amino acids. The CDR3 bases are TGTGCCAGCAGCTTGACCGACAGGTCCCTCTCCTATAATTCACCCCTCCACTTT. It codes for CASSLTDRSLSYNSPLHF. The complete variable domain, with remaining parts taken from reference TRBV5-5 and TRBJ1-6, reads DAGVTQSPTHLIKTRGQQVTLRCSPISGHKSVSWYQQVLGQGPQFIFQYYEKEERGRGNFPDRFSARQFPNYSSELNVNALLLGDSALYLCASSLTDRSLSYNSPLHFGNGTRLTVT.

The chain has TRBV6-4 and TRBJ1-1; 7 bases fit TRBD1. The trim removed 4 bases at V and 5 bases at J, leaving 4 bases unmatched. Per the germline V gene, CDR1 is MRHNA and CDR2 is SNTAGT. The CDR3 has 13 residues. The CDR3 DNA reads TGTGCCAGCAGTGTCAAGACAGGGACTGAAGCTTTCTTT. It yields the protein CASSVKTGTEAFF.

The CDR3 reads CASSLRDRVYGYTF. CDR3 DNA sequence: TGTGCCAGCAGCTTGCGGGACAGGGTCTATGGCTACACCTTC. This sequence joins TRBV5-6 and TRBJ1-2; 9 nucleotides agree with TRBD1. Germline assignment: CDR1 SGHDT and CDR2 YYEEEE. The CDR3 has 14 residues. With 1 base clipped from V and 4 bases from J, the junction kept 2 bases outside the gene matches. Full variable domain (rest looked up from reference TRBV5-6 and TRBJ1-2): DAGVTQSPTHLIKTRGQQVTLRCSPKSGHDTVSWYQQALGQGPQFIFQYYEEEERQRGNFPDRFSGHQFPNYSSELNVNALLLGDSALYLCASSLRDRVYGYTFGSGTRLTVV.

The CDR3 bases are TGTGCCAGCAGTGAGGTTCCCGTAGCCTACGAGCAGTACGTC. Its protein product is CASSEVPVAYEQYV. The chain combines TRBV6-1 with TRBJ2-7; D is unresolved. Trimming pared 3 bases from V and 2 bases from J, leaving 11 bases between. This CDR3 has 14 residues. The V gene's germline CDR1 is MNHNS and CDR2 SASEGT.

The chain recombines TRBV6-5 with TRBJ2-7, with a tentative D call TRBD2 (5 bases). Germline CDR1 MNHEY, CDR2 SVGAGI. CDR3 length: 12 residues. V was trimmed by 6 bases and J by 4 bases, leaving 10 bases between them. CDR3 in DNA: TGTGCCAGCAGCTCCACGGGGTACGAGCAGTACTTC. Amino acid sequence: CASSSTGYEQYF.

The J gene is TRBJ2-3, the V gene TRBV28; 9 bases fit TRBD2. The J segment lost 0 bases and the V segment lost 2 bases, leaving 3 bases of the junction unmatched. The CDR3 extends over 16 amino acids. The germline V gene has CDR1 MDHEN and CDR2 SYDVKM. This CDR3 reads CASSLVLAGSTDTQYF. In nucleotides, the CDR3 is TGTGCCAGCAGTTTAGTCCTAGCGGGGAGCACAGATACGCAGTATTTT.

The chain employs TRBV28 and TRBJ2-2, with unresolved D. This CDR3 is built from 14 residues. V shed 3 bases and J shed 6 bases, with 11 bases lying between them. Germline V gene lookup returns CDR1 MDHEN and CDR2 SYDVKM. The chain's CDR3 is CASSFTMAAGELFF. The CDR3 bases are TGTGCCAGCAGTTTTACTATGGCAGCCGGGGAGCTGTTTTTT.

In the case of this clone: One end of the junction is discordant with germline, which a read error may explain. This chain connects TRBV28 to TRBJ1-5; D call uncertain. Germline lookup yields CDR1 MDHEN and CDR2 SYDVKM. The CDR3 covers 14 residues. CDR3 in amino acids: CASSLYSYNQAQHF. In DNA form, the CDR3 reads TGTGCCAGCAGTCTCTACAGCTACAATCAGGCCCAGCATTTT.

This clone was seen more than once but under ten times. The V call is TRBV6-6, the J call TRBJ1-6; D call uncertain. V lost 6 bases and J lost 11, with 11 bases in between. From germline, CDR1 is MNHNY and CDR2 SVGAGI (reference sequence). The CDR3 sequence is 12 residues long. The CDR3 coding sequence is TGTGCCAGCAGCCTGCTAAGCGCACCCCTCCACTTT. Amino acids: CASSLLSAPLHF.

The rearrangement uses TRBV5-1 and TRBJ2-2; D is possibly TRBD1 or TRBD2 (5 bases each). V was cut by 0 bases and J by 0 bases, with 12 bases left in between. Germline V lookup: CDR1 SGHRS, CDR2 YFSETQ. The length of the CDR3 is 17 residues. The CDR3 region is CASSLVGPISNTGELFF. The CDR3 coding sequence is TGCGCCAGCAGCTTGGTGGGACCCATTTCGAACACCGGGGAGCTGTTTTTT.

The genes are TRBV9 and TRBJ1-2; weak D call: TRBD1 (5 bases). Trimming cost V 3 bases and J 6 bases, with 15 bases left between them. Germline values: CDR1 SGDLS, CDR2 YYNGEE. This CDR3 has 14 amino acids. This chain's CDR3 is CASSAGLGENGYTF. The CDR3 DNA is TGTGCCAGCAGCGCCGGGCTGGGGGAGAATGGCTACACCTTC.

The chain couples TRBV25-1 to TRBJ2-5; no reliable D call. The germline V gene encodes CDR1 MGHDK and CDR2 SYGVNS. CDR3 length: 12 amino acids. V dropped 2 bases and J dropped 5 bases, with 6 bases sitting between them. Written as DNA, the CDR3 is TGTGCCAGCAGTGAAAATTTGGAGACCCAGTACTTC. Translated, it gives CASSENLETQYF.

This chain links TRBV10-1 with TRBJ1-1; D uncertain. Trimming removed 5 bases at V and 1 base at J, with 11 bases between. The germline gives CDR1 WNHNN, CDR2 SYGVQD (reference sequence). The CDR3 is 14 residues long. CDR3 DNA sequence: TGCGCCAGCAGTTCGGGCAAAAAGAACACTGAAGCTTTCTTT. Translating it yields CASSSGKKNTEAFF.

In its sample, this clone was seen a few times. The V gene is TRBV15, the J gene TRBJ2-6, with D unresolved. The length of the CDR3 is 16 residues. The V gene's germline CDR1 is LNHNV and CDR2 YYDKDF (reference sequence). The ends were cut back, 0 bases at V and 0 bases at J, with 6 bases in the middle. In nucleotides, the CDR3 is TGTGCCACCAGCAGAGATTTGGACTCTGGGGCCAACGTCCTGACTTTC. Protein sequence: CATSRDLDSGANVLTF.

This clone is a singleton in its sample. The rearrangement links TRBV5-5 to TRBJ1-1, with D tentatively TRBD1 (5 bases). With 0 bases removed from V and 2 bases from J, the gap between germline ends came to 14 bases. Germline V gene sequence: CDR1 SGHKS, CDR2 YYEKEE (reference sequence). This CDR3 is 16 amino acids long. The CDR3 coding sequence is TGTGCCAGCAGCTTGGACCCAGGGATTTCAAACACTGAAGCTTTCTTT. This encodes CASSLDPGISNTEAFF.

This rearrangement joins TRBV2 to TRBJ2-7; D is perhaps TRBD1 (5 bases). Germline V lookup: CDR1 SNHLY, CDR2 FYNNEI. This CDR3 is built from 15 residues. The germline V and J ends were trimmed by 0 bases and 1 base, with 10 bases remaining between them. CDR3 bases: TGTGCCAGCAGTGAAGCCGGTTCAGGGTCCTACGAGCAGTACTTC. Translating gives CASSEAGSGSYEQYF. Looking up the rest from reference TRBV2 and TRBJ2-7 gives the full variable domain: EPEVTQTPSHQVTQMGQEVILRCVPISNHLYFYWYRQILGQKVEFLVSFYNNEISEKSEIFDDQFSVERPDGSNFTLKIRSTKLEDSAMYFCASSEAGSGSYEQYFGPGTRLTVT.

Written as DNA, the CDR3 is TGCGCCAGCAGTGAGGGCAGCGGGTATACTGAAGCTTTCTTT. Its translation: CASSEGSGYTEAFF. The chain combines TRBV10-1 with TRBJ1-1, with D hard to call. V dropped 2 bases and J dropped 5 bases, with 12 bases sitting between them. The CDR3 runs 14 residues. The germline gives CDR1 WNHNN, CDR2 SYGVQD (reference sequence).

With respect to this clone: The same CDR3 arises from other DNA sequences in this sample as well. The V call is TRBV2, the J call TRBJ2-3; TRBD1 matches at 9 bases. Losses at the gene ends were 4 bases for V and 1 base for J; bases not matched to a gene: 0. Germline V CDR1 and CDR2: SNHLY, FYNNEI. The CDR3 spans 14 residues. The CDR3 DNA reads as TGTGCCAGCAGTGGACAGGGGGGCACAGATACGCAGTATTTT. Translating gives CASSGQGGTDTQYF.

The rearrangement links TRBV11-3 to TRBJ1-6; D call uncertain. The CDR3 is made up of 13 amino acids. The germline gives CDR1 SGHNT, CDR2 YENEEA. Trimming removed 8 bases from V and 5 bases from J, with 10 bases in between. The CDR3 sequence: CASSSTNNSPLHF. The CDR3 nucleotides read TGTGCCAGCTCCTCTACTAATAATTCACCCCTCCACTTT.

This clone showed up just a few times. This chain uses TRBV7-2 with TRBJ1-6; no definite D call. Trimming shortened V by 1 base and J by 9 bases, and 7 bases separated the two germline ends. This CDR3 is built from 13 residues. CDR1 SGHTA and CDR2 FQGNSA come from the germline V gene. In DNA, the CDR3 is TGTGCCAGCAGCTTAGAGAGAACTTCACCCCTCCACTTT. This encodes CASSLERTSPLHF.

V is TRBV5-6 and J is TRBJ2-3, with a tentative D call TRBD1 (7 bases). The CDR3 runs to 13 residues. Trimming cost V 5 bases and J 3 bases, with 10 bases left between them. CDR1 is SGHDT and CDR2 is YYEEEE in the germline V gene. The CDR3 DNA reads TGTGCCAGCAGGGAGGGACAGACAGATACGCAGTATTTT. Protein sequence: CASREGQTDTQYF.

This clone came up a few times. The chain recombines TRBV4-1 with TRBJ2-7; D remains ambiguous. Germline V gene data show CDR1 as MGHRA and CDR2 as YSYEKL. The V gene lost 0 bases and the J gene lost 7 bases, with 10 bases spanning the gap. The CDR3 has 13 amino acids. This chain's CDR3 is CASSQEVTGEQYV. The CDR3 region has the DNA TGCGCCAGCAGCCAAGAGGTAACCGGTGAGCAGTACGTC.

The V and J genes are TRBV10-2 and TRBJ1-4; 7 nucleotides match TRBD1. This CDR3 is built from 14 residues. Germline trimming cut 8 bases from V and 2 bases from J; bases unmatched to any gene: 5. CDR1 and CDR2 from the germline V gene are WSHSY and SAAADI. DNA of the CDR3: TGCGCCAGCGCCACGGGACAGACTAATGAAAAACTGTTTTTT. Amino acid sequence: CASATGQTNEKLFF.

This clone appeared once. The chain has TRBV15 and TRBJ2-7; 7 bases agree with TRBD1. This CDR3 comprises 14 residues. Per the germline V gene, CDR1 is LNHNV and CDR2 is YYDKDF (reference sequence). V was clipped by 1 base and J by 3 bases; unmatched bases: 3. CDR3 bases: TGTGCCACCAGCAGAGCTGACAGGGTCTACGAGCAGTACGTC. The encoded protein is CATSRADRVYEQYV.

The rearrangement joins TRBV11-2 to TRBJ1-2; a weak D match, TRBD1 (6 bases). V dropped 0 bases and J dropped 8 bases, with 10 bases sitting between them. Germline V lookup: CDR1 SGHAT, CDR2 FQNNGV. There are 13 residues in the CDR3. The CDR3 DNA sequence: TGTGCCAGCAGCTTAGAGGGGGCTGGAGGCTACACCTTC. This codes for CASSLEGAGGYTF.